This T cell receptor (beta chain) was obtained from a study of T cell responses to AZD1222 COVID-19 vaccine. Findings and caveats of the study: The study found vaccine-associated CD4 TCRs spanning spike, dominant at 160-218 and 743-854. A reported finding is that nearly half of spike-specific TCRs target unmutated variant regions.

On this clone: The antigen remains undetermined.

From germline, CDR1 is LNHDA and CDR2 SQIVND (reference sequence). CDR3 size: 14 residues. V lost 7 bases, J lost 1 base, and 13 bases lay in between. Data came from immunoSEQ multiplex PCR; TCRdb stores just in-frame clones and leaves some out. The table records about 75,000 clones, about 91% of them present only once. The sample here was peripheral blood, taken 28 days after the second dose of the MenACWY control vaccine. The source of this sequence is an adult who received the MenACWY meningococcal vaccine as a control. The chain carries TRBV19 and TRBJ1-1; perhaps TRBD1 as D (5 bases). CDR3 sequence (DNA): TGTGCCAGTACCCTTCAGGGAACGAACACTGAAGCTTTCTTT. This encodes CASTLQGTNTEAFF.